Listed below are T cell receptor beta chains from one sample, sequenced in a study of CD8+ T cells in alopecia areata. The data were produced by immunoSEQ multiplex PCR, yet TCRdb's version contains in-frame clones alone and is incomplete. The sample includes roughly 20,000 clones, around 62% of them seen just once. The specimen was CD4+ Tregs sorted from blood. The receptors originated from a human donor with alopecia areata. The CDR3 runs from the conserved cysteine through the conserved F or W. Fields, in order: clone size, J gene, V gene, D gene, CDR3 protein, CDR3 DNA. The D gene is left open where the match is weak. Rows may omit the clone size; those that give it use once, few, many or a size class.

size: -; J: TRBJ1-1; V: TRBV6-6; D: TRBD1; CDR3: CASRTGIGGTEAFF; DNA: TGTGCCAGCAGGACAGGGATTGGCGGCACTGAAGCTTTCTTT
size: -; J: TRBJ1-2; V: TRBV5-1; D: TRBD1; CDR3: CASSLTGGNYGYTF; DNA: TGCGCCAGCAGCTTGACAGGGGGAAACTATGGCTACACCTTC
size: once; J: TRBJ1-5; V: TRBV2; D: TRBD1; CDR3: CASGDRGVQPQHF; DNA: TGTGCCAGCGGGGACAGGGGGGTACAGCCCCAGCATTTT
size: -; J: TRBJ2-1; V: TRBV10-3; D: -; CDR3: CAIRRTLDNEQFF; DNA: TGTGCCATCCGCAGAACGTTGGATAATGAGCAGTTCTTC
size: -; J: TRBJ2-5; V: TRBV5-1; D: -; CDR3: CASSLASGGGETQYF; DNA: TGCGCCAGCAGCTTGGCCTCAGGGGGAGGAGAGACCCAGTACTTC
size: -; J: TRBJ2-1; V: TRBV30; D: -; CDR3: CAWGAYNEQFF; DNA: TGTGCCTGGGGCGCTTACAATGAGCAGTTCTTC
size: -; J: TRBJ2-6; V: TRBV5-6; D: TRBD1; CDR3: CASSPGTGGSSGANVLTF; DNA: TGTGCCAGCAGCCCGGGGACAGGGGGAAGCTCTGGGGCCAACGTCCTGACTTTC
size: -; J: TRBJ1-1; V: TRBV4-1; D: -; CDR3: CASSPRGHGNTEAFF; DNA: TGCGCCAGCAGCCCGCGGGGACACGGGAACACTGAAGCTTTCTTT
size: -; J: TRBJ2-3; V: TRBV19; D: TRBD1; CDR3: CASRSTGSLTDTQYF; DNA: TGTGCCAGTCGTTCGACAGGGTCCCTGACAGATACGCAGTATTTT
size: -; J: TRBJ2-5; V: TRBV25-1; D: TRBD2; CDR3: CASSESLAGAETQYF; DNA: TGTGCCAGCAGTGAATCACTAGCGGGGGCGGAGACCCAGTACTTC
size: -; J: TRBJ2-3; V: TRBV28; D: -; CDR3: CASGRTFITDTQYF; DNA: TGTGCCAGCGGACGGACCTTTATCACAGATACGCAGTATTTT
size: -; J: TRBJ2-1; V: TRBV5-4; D: TRBD2; CDR3: CASSLGLAGALYNEQFF; DNA: TGTGCCAGCAGCTTGGGGCTAGCGGGGGCTCTATACAATGAGCAGTTCTTC
size: -; J: TRBJ2-5; V: TRBV9; D: -; CDR3: CASSVRRGLEETQYF; DNA: TGTGCCAGCAGCGTACGTCGAGGGCTTGAAGAGACCCAGTACTTC
size: -; J: TRBJ2-4; V: TRBV30; D: -; CDR3: CAWSVDPANIQYF; DNA: TGTGCCTGGAGTGTAGACCCCGCAAACATTCAGTACTTC
size: -; J: TRBJ2-1; V: TRBV9; D: TRBD2; CDR3: CASSVYGGSSYNEQFF; DNA: TGTGCCAGCAGCGTTTACGGGGGGTCCTCCTACAATGAGCAGTTCTTC
size: -; J: TRBJ1-2; V: TRBV5-6; D: -; CDR3: CASSLGVYGYTF; DNA: TGTGCCAGCAGCTTGGGAGTTTACGGCTACACCTTC
size: -; J: TRBJ2-1; V: TRBV9; D: -; CDR3: CARSVGGPLNNEQFF; DNA: TGTGCCCGCAGCGTAGGGGGTCCCTTGAACAATGAGCAGTTCTTC
size: -; J: TRBJ2-5; V: TRBV7-9; D: TRBD2; CDR3: CASSLVRGRQETQYF; DNA: TGTGCCAGCAGCTTAGTGCGGGGGAGGCAAGAGACCCAGTACTTC
size: -; J: TRBJ2-1; V: TRBV19; D: TRBD2; CDR3: CASSIGTSGTDEQFF; DNA: TGTGCCAGTAGTATCGGGACTAGCGGGACAGATGAGCAGTTCTTC
size: few; J: TRBJ1-4; V: TRBV7-9; D: -; CDR3: CASRADEKLFF; DNA: TGTGCCAGCAGAGCGGATGAAAAACTGTTTTTT
size: -; J: TRBJ2-5; V: TRBV7-2; D: -; CDR3: CASSLNREETQYF; DNA: TGTGCCAGCAGCTTAAACAGGGAGGAGACCCAGTACTTC
size: -; J: TRBJ2-1; V: TRBV27; D: -; CDR3: CASSLRERSYNEQFF; DNA: TGTGCCAGCAGTTTGAGGGAAAGGTCCTACAATGAGCAGTTCTTC
size: few; J: TRBJ2-3; V: TRBV25-1; D: TRBD1; CDR3: CASRRGLIDTQYF; DNA: TGTGCCAGCAGGAGGGGGCTTATAGATACGCAGTATTTT
size: few; J: TRBJ2-7; V: TRBV6-5; D: TRBD2; CDR3: CASSYSRQRDYEQYF; DNA: TGTGCCAGCAGTTACTCGAGGCAGCGGGACTACGAGCAGTACTTC
size: -; J: TRBJ1-5; V: TRBV6-1; D: TRBD1; CDR3: CASGGTGVYQPQHF; DNA: TGTGCCAGCGGAGGGACAGGAGTATATCAGCCCCAGCATTTT
size: once; J: TRBJ2-7; V: TRBV5-1; D: -; CDR3: CASSSGTSPEQYF; DNA: TGCGCCAGCAGCTCCGGAACCTCCCCCGAGCAGTACTTC
size: -; J: TRBJ2-7; V: TRBV29-1; D: TRBD1; CDR3: CSVDLGTGGYEQYF; DNA: TGCAGCGTTGACCTTGGGACAGGGGGCTACGAGCAGTACTTC
size: few; J: TRBJ2-5; V: TRBV4-1; D: TRBD1; CDR3: CASSQDLGQGTGETQYF; DNA: TGCGCCAGCAGCCAAGACTTAGGACAGGGTACCGGAGAGACCCAGTACTTC
size: few; J: TRBJ1-2; V: TRBV29-1; D: TRBD1; CDR3: CSAGGATGARWGYTF; DNA: TGCAGCGCCGGGGGGGCCACAGGGGCAAGATGGGGCTACACCTTC
size: few; J: TRBJ2-5; V: TRBV27; D: -; CDR3: CASSFLGPQETQYF; DNA: TGTGCCAGCAGTTTCCTCGGCCCCCAAGAGACCCAGTACTTC
size: -; J: TRBJ2-7; V: TRBV10-2; D: TRBD2; CDR3: CASSDASGGYEQYF; DNA: TGCGCCAGCAGTGATGCTAGCGGGGGTTACGAGCAGTACTTC
size: -; J: TRBJ2-1; V: TRBV4-3; D: TRBD1; CDR3: CASSQSSGTDNEQFF; DNA: TGCGCCAGCAGCCAATCGTCCGGGACAGACAATGAGCAGTTCTTC
size: -; J: TRBJ1-4; V: TRBV28; D: -; CDR3: CASRNPGTNEKLFF; DNA: TGTGCCAGCCGCAACCCGGGAACTAATGAAAAACTGTTTTTT
size: -; J: TRBJ2-1; V: TRBV18; D: -; CDR3: CASSPQADYNEQFF; DNA: TGTGCCAGCTCACCTCAGGCCGATTACAATGAGCAGTTCTTC
size: -; J: TRBJ2-1; V: TRBV19; D: TRBD2; CDR3: CASTSGANNEQFF; DNA: TGTGCCAGTACTAGCGGAGCTAACAATGAGCAGTTCTTC
size: -; J: TRBJ2-7; V: TRBV7-9; D: -; CDR3: CASSTSGGAYEQYF; DNA: TGTGCCAGCAGCACCTCTGGGGGGGCGTACGAGCAGTACTTC
size: -; J: TRBJ2-1; V: TRBV7-9; D: TRBD1; CDR3: CASSPRTGMEDEQFF; DNA: TGTGCCAGCAGCCCCCGGACAGGGATGGAGGATGAGCAGTTCTTC
size: -; J: TRBJ2-3; V: TRBV2; D: -; CDR3: CASRGRGNTDTQYF; DNA: TGTGCCAGCAGGGGAAGGGGTAACACAGATACGCAGTATTTT
size: -; J: TRBJ2-1; V: TRBV7-2; D: -; CDR3: CASSSRERSYNEQFF; DNA: TGTGCCAGCTCTTCACGGGAGAGATCCTACAATGAGCAGTTCTTC
size: few; J: TRBJ1-2; V: TRBV10-3; D: TRBD1; CDR3: CAISDKGQGTNYGYTF; DNA: TGTGCCATCAGTGACAAAGGACAGGGGACTAACTATGGCTACACCTTC
size: -; J: TRBJ2-3; V: TRBV14; D: -; CDR3: CASSPNTDTQYF; DNA: TGTGCCAGCAGCCCGAACACAGATACGCAGTATTTT
size: -; J: TRBJ1-5; V: TRBV7-2; D: TRBD1; CDR3: CASSGQGARGQPQHF; DNA: TGTGCCAGCAGCGGACAGGGGGCGAGGGGTCAGCCCCAGCATTTT
size: -; J: TRBJ2-3; V: TRBV7-2; D: TRBD2; CDR3: CASSPPGGGGDTQYF; DNA: TGTGCCAGCAGCCCACCGGGGGGGGGCGGGGATACGCAGTATTTT
size: -; J: TRBJ1-4; V: TRBV6-4; D: -; CDR3: CASSVEGGEKLFF; DNA: TGTGCCAGCAGCGTGGAGGGGGGGGAAAAACTGTTTTTT
size: -; J: TRBJ2-3; V: TRBV28; D: TRBD2; CDR3: CASSFNIMAGGPTDTQYF; DNA: TGTGCCAGCAGTTTTAATATTATGGCGGGGGGGCCTACAGATACGCAGTATTTT
size: medium-sized; J: TRBJ2-5; V: TRBV27; D: -; CDR3: CASSPSRQYQETQYF; DNA: TGTGCCAGCAGTCCTTCGCGGCAGTACCAAGAGACCCAGTACTTC
size: few; J: TRBJ1-4; V: TRBV4-1; D: -; CDR3: CASSRPFAATNEKLFF; DNA: TGCGCCAGCAGCCGTCCGTTCGCCGCAACTAATGAAAAACTGTTTTTT
size: once; J: TRBJ2-3; V: TRBV28; D: TRBD1; CDR3: CASTERGRADTQYF; DNA: TGTGCCAGCACCGAGAGGGGGCGCGCAGATACGCAGTATTTT
size: few; J: TRBJ1-3; V: TRBV28; D: -; CDR3: CASSEIQGVWGNTIYF; DNA: TGTGCCAGCAGCGAGATACAGGGAGTTTGGGGAAACACCATATATTTT
size: -; J: TRBJ1-2; V: TRBV2; D: TRBD1; CDR3: CASRRQGAVGYTF; DNA: TGTGCCAGCAGACGACAGGGGGCGGTGGGCTACACCTTC
size: -; J: TRBJ1-2; V: TRBV29-1; D: TRBD1; CDR3: CSYNGLQGQWGYTF; DNA: TGCAGCTACAACGGACTACAGGGGCAATGGGGCTACACCTTC
size: -; J: TRBJ1-1; V: TRBV21-1; D: -; CDR3: CASSKTVNTEAFF; DNA: TGTGCCAGCAGCAAGACGGTGAACACTGAAGCTTTCTTT
size: -; J: TRBJ1-2; V: TRBV29-1; D: -; CDR3: CSVRRPQGANYGYTF; DNA: TGCAGCGTTCGACGACCCCAAGGAGCTAACTATGGCTACACCTTC
size: -; J: TRBJ2-5; V: TRBV29-1; D: TRBD1; CDR3: CSVEDQGTGDWETQYF; DNA: TGCAGCGTTGAAGATCAGGGGACAGGGGATTGGGAGACCCAGTACTTC
size: -; J: TRBJ2-6; V: TRBV29-1; D: -; CDR3: CSVRTSAVLTF; DNA: TGCAGCGTGCGGACCTCTGCCGTCCTGACTTTC
size: -; J: TRBJ2-1; V: TRBV6-6; D: TRBD2; CDR3: CASTGRSSGSLGEQFF; DNA: TGTGCCAGCACGGGTCGGTCTAGCGGGAGTCTAGGTGAGCAGTTCTTC
size: -; J: TRBJ2-2; V: TRBV6-1; D: -; CDR3: CASSDRAGELFF; DNA: TGTGCCAGCAGTGACAGGGCCGGGGAGCTGTTTTTT